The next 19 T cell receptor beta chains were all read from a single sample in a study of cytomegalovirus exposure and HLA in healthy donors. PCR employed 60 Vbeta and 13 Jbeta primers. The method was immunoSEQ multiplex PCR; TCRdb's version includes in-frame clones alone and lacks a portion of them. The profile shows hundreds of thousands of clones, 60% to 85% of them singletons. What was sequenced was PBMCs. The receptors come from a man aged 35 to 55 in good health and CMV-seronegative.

CDR3 amino acids: CASRDREGSNQPQHF. In nucleotides, the CDR3 is TGTGCCAGCAGGGACAGGGAAGGTAGCAATCAGCCCCAGCATTTT. This sequence joins TRBV2 and TRBJ1-5, with 8 nucleotides matching TRBD1. This CDR3 spans 15 amino acids. The junction had 4 bases not matched to a gene; V was cut back by 6 bases and J by 0 bases. The V gene's germline CDR1 is SNHLY and CDR2 FYNNEI.

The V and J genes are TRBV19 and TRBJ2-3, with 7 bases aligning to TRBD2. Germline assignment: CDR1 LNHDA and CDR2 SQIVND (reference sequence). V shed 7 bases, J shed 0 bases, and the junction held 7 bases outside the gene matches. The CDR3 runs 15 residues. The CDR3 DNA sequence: TGTGCCAGTAATCCCGGGGGGATTAGCACAGATACGCAGTATTTT. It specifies CASNPGGISTDTQYF. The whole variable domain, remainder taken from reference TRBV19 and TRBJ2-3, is DGGITQSPKYLFRKEGQNVTLSCEQNLNHDAMYWYRQDPGQGLRLIYYSQIVNDFQKGDIAEGYSVSREKKESFPLTVTSAQKNPTAFYLCASNPGGISTDTQYFGPGTRLTVL.

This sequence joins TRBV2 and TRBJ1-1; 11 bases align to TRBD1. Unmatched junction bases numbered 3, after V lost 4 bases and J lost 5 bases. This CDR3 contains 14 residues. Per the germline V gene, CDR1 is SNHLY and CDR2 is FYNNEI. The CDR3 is CASSAGQGVTEAFF. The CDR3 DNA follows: TGTGCCAGCAGTGCGGGACAGGGGGTTACTGAAGCTTTCTTT.

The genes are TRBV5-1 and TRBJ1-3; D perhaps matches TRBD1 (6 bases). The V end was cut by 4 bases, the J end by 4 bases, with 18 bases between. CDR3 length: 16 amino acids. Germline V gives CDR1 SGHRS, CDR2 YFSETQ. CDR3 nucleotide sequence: TGCGCCAGCAGCCGCGACGCTCAGGGGCAGGGAAACACCATATATTTT. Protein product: CASSRDAQGQGNTIYF. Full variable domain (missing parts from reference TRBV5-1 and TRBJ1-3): KAGVTQTPRYLIKTRGQQVTLSCSPISGHRSVSWYQQTPGQGLQFLFEYFSETQRNKGNFPGRFSGRQFSNSRSEMNVSTLELGDSALYLCASSRDAQGQGNTIYFGEGSWLTVV.

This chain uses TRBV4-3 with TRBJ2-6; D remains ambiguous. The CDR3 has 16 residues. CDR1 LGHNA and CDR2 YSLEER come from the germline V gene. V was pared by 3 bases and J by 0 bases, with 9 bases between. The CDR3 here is CASSQLFSSGANVLTF. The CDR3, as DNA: TGCGCCAGCAGCCAGTTATTCAGCTCTGGGGCCAACGTCCTGACTTTC.

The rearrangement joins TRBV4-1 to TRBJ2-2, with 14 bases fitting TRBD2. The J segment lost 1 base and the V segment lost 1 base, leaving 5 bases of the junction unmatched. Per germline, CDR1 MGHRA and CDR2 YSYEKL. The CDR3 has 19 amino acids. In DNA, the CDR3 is TGCGCCAGCAGCCAAGGGGGGGGACTAGCGGGAGTGAACACCGGGGAGCTGTTTTTT. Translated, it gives CASSQGGGLAGVNTGELFF.

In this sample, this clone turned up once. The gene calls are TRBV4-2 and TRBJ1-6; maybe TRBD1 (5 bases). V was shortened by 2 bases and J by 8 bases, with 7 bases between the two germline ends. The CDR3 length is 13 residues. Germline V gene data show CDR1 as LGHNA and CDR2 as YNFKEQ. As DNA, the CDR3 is TGTGCCAGCAGCCAAACCAGGGATTCACCCCTCCACTTT. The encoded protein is CASSQTRDSPLHF.

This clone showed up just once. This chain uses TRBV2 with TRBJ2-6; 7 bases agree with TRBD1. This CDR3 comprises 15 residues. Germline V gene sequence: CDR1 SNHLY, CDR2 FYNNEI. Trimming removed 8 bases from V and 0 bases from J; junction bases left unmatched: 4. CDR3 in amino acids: CASQGDRSGANVLTF. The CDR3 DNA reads TGTGCCAGCCAGGGGGACCGCTCTGGGGCCAACGTCCTGACTTTC.

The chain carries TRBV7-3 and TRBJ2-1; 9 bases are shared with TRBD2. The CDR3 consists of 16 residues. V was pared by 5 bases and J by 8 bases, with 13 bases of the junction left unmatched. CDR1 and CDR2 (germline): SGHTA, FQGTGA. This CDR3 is CASSPARGGGVHEQFF. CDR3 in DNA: TGTGCCAGCAGCCCGGCACGTGGCGGGGGGGTGCATGAGCAGTTCTTC.

CDR3 DNA: TGTGCCAGCACCCTTCCCCGGGACAGGTCCTACAATGAGCAGTTCTTC. This gives the protein CASTLPRDRSYNEQFF. This chain links TRBV2 with TRBJ2-1, with 8 bases fitting TRBD1. CDR1 SNHLY and CDR2 FYNNEI come from the germline V gene. Unmatched junction bases numbered 9, after V lost 7 bases and J lost 1 base. The CDR3 is 16 residues long. Based on the CDR3 plus reference TRBV2 and TRBJ2-1, the full variable domain is EPEVTQTPSHQVTQMGQEVILRCVPISNHLYFYWYRQILGQKVEFLVSFYNNEISEKSEIFDDQFSVERPDGSNFTLKIRSTKLEDSAMYFCASTLPRDRSYNEQFFGPGTRLTVL.

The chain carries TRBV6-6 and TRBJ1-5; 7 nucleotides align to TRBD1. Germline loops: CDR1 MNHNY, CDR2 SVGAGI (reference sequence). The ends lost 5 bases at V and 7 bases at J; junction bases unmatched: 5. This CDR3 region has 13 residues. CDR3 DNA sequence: TGTGCCAGCAGTCAGACAGGGAGCCAGCCCCAGCATTTT. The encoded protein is CASSQTGSQPQHF.

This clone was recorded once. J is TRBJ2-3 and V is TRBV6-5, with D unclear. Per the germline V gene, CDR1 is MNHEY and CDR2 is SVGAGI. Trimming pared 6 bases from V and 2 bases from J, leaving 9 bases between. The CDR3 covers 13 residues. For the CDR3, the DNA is TGTGCCAGCAGGAGCTCACCCACAGATACGCAGTATTTT. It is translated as CASRSSPTDTQYF.

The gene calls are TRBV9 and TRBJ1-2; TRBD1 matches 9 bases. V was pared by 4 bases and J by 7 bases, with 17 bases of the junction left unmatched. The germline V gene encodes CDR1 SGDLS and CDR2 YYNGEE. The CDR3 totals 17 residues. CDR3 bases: TGTGCCAGCAGCACCACCCCATTCGGCGGGACAGGGAGTGGCTACACCTTC. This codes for CASSTTPFGGTGSGYTF.

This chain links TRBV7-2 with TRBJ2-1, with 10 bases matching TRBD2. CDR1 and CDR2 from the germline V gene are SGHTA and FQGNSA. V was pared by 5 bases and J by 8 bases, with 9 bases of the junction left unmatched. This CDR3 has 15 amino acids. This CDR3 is CASSEAGGPRDEQFF. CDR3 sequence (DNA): TGTGCCAGCAGCGAAGCGGGAGGGCCTAGGGATGAGCAGTTCTTC.

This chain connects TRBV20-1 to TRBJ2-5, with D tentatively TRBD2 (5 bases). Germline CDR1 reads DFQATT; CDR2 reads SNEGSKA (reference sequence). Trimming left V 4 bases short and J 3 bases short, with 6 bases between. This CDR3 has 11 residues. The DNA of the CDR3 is TGCAGTGCTAAGGAGGAAGAGACCCAGTACTTC. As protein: CSAKEEETQYF.

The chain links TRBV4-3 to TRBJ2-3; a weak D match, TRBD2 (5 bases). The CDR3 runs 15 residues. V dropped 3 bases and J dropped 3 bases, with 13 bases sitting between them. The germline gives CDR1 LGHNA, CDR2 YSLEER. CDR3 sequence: CASSQSAGRTDTQYF. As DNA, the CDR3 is TGCGCCAGCAGCCAGTCGGCGGGTCGGACAGATACGCAGTATTTT.

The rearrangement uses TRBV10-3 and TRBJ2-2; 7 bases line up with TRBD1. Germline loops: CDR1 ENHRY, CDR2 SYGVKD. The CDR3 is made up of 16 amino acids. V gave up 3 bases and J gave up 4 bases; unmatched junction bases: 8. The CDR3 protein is CAISERGQPVTGELFF. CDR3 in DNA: TGTGCCATCAGTGAACGGGGACAGCCTGTCACCGGGGAGCTGTTTTTT.

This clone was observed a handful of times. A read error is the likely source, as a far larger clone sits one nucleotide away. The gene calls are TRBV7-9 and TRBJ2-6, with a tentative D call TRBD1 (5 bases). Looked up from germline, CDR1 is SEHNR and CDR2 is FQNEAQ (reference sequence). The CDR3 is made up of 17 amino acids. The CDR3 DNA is TGTTCCAGCAGCATGGCCGGACATCTCTCTGGGGCCAACGTCCTGACTTTC. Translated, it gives CSSSMAGHLSGANVLTF.

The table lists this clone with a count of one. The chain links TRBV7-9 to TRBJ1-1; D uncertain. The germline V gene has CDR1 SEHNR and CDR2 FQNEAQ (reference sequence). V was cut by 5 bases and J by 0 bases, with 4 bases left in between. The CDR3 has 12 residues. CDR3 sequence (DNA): TGTGCCAGCAGCCAATTGAACACTGAAGCTTTCTTT. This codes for CASSQLNTEAFF.